The rows below give T cell receptor beta chains drawn from one sample of a study of T cell responses to AZD1222 COVID-19 vaccine. The data were produced by immunoSEQ multiplex PCR, yet TCRdb's version contains in-frame clones alone and is incomplete. The sample has about 110,000 clones, around 92% seen once; the top ten hold about 8.1%. This specimen was peripheral blood, taken 28 days after the second AZD1222 dose. Receptors were obtained from an adult who received the AZD1222 COVID-19 vaccine. CDR3s include the opening cysteine and the closing phenylalanine or tryptophan. A D gene is named only where the DNA matches it firmly.

TRBJ2-5 | TRBV7-9 | TRBD2 | TGTGCCAGCAGCTCGACTAGCGGGGAGGTCGAGACCCAGTACTTC | CASSSTSGEVETQYF
TRBJ1-5 | TRBV6-2/TRBV6-3 | TRBD1 | TGTGCCAGCAGTCTACAGGGGTTAGGCGGTCAGCCCCAGCATTTT | CASSLQGLGGQPQHF
TRBJ2-2 | TRBV18 | NA | TGTGCCAGCTCACCTCGCGGGATAGCCACCGGGGAGCTGTTTTTT | CASSPRGIATGELFF
TRBJ2-4 | TRBV9 | NA | TGTGCCAGCAGCCCTTTGAGAGGGGAGAACCTAGCCAAAAACATTCAGTACTTC | CASSPLRGENLAKNIQYF
TRBJ2-1 | TRBV19 | TRBD2 | TGTGCCAGTAGTATAGACCACTTTAGCGGGAGGGCCCTCGGTGAGCAGTTCTTC | CASSIDHFSGRALGEQFF
TRBJ1-2 | TRBV7-2 | NA | TGTGCCAGCAGCCTTCGGACGGTACGATCAGATGGCTACACCTTC | CASSLRTVRSDGYTF
TRBJ1-3 | TRBV3-1/TRBV3-2 | NA | TGTGCCAGCAGCCGCGAACTTGCACGAAACACCATATATTTT | CASSRELARNTIYF
TRBJ2-3 | TRBV7-8 | TRBD2 | TGTGCCAGCAGCTCGAGCGGGGGGTTGGTTAGGGGCACAGATACGCAGTATTTT | CASSSSGGLVRGTDTQYF
TRBJ2-1 | TRBV6-5 | TRBD2 | TGTGCCAGCATCCTAGCGGTATCCTACAATGAGCAGTTCTTC | CASILAVSYNEQFF
TRBJ2-2 | TRBV14 | TRBD1 | TGTGCCAGCAGCCACCACAGGGGGTCAGGAGGCACCGGGGAGCTGTTTTTT | CASSHHRGSGGTGELFF